What follows is one T cell receptor (beta chain) and its context. The CDR3 is 17 amino acids. The germline V gene encodes CDR1 LNHDA and CDR2 SQIVND (reference sequence). V dropped 3 bases and J dropped 0 bases, with 17 bases sitting between them. The data stem from a study of blood T cell repertoires in COVID-19. Generated by immunoSEQ multiplex PCR, the TCRdb table keeps only in-frame clones and is missing some. The profile shows 90,000 to 100,000 clones, about nine tenths of them singletons. The sequencing input was peripheral blood. V is TRBV19 and J is TRBJ1-1, with TRBD1 as a possible D gene (6 bases). The receptor was derived from a man in his 60s with COVID-19, enrolled during active disease. CDR3 bases: TGTGCCAGTAGTATTGTGGCAGGGGTGGTCATGAACACTGAAGCTTTCTTT. Encoded protein: CASSIVAGVVMNTEAFF.